Listed here is a single TCR beta chain. V lost 4 bases to trimming and J lost 5 bases, with 11 bases between them. CDR1 is SGHTA and CDR2 is FQGTGA in the germline V gene. This CDR3 region has 13 residues. Assay used: immunoSEQ multiplex PCR; TCRdb lists only in-frame clones, some missing. The sample yields about 160,000 clones, roughly 90% seen once. The data belong to a study of blood T cell repertoires in COVID-19. The receptor comes from a woman aged 45-65 years who had recovered from COVID-19. The V call is TRBV7-3, the J call TRBJ2-5; D is perhaps TRBD2 (6 bases). The source material was PBMCs or T cells enriched from blood (not recorded which). The CDR3 sequence is CASSSAGLETQYF. For the CDR3, the DNA is TGTGCCAGCAGCTCCGCGGGGCTTGAGACCCAGTACTTC.